These 32 T cell receptor beta chains originate from one sample sequenced in a study of T cells after yellow fever vaccination. TCRdb re-called the 5' RACE reads with MiXCR, one entry per CDR3 protein. The table shows some 560,000 distinct CDR3 sequences, with approximately 21% occurring only once. This material consisted of PBMCs, taken 15 days after the yellow fever booster vaccination. Receptors originate from a man aged 30-40 years who received the YFV17D yellow fever vaccine.

The gene calls are TRBV5-1 and TRBJ2-1; TRBD2 aligns across 9 bases. This CDR3 region has 18 residues. Germline assignment: CDR1 SGHRS and CDR2 YFSETQ. The V gene end was trimmed by 0 bases and the J gene end by 0 bases; junction bases not matched to a gene: 7. The CDR3 nucleotides are TGCGCCAGCAGCTTGGGGTGGGAGCGGGAGGACTCCTACAATGAGCAGTTCTTC. It is translated as CASSLGWEREDSYNEQFF.

This clonotype appeared a few times. This chain connects TRBV25-1 to TRBJ1-5, with TRBD1 matching over 7 bases. V trimming: 4 bases; J trimming: 5 bases; junction bases outside the gene matches: 2. CDR3 length equals 13 residues. Germline loops: CDR1 MGHDK, CDR2 SYGVNS. CDR3 sequence: CASSGQGHQPQHF. The CDR3 DNA sequence: TGTGCCAGCAGTGGACAGGGTCATCAGCCCCAGCATTTT.

This clonotype turned up a few times. The CDR3 region has the DNA TGCAGTGCCCCCGGGGGCGGGAGAGCTTCCTACAATGAGCAGTTCTTC. Translated: CSAPGGGRASYNEQFF. J is TRBJ2-1 and V is TRBV20-1; possibly TRBD2 for D (7 bases). Trimming removed 6 bases from V and 1 base from J, with 19 bases in between. The CDR3 is 16 residues long. Germline CDR1 DFQATT, CDR2 SNEGSKA (reference sequence).

This clonotype was seen more than once but under ten times. The chain carries TRBV14 and TRBJ2-5, with D possibly matching TRBD2 (5 bases). CDR3 length equals 14 residues. The V end lost 3 bases, the J end lost 3 bases, and 11 bases lay between the germline ends. Germline lookup yields CDR1 SGHDN and CDR2 FVKESK. The CDR3 nucleotides are TGTGCCAGCAGCCACGTGGGAGCCGAAGAGACCCAGTACTTC. It is translated as CASSHVGAEETQYF. The variable domain in full, with the rest retrieved from reference TRBV14 and TRBJ2-5, is EAGVTQFPSHSVIEKGQTVTLRCDPISGHDNLYWYRRVMGKEIKFLLHFVKESKQDESGMPNNRFLAERTGGTYSTLKVQPAELEDSGVYFCASSHVGAEETQYFGPGTRLLVL.

This clonotype occurred a few times. The J gene is TRBJ2-3, the V gene TRBV7-8; tentative D call: TRBD1 (6 bases). The CDR3 loop spans 13 amino acids. Germline V gene lookup returns CDR1 SGHVS and CDR2 FQNEAQ. V was shortened by 6 bases and J by 2 bases, with 9 bases between the two germline ends. The CDR3 DNA sequence: TGTGCCAGCAGTCAGGGGACCACAGATACGCAGTATTTT. Amino acid sequence: CASSQGTTDTQYF.

The V and J genes are TRBV5-5 and TRBJ2-5; TRBD1 or TRBD2 may be the D gene (5 bases each). Trimming removed 3 bases at V and 4 bases at J, with 10 bases between. This CDR3 comprises 13 residues. Germline V CDR1 and CDR2: SGHKS, YYEKEE (reference sequence). CDR3 nucleotides: TGTGCCAGCAGCTGGGGCGAGGGAGAGACCCAGTACTTC. Translation gives CASSWGEGETQYF.

V usage is TRBV7-3 and J usage is TRBJ2-1, with 9 bases lining up with TRBD1. Trimming took 4 bases from V and 7 from J; bases not matched to a gene: 11. CDR3 size: 16 residues. Germline V gene lookup returns CDR1 SGHTA and CDR2 FQGTGA. The CDR3 DNA reads TGTGCCAGCAGCTCTGGTTGGACAGGGGTGAAGAATGAGCAGTTCTTC. The encoded protein is CASSSGWTGVKNEQFF.

V and J are TRBV2 and TRBJ2-3, with D uncertain. The germline V gene encodes CDR1 SNHLY and CDR2 FYNNEI. This CDR3 spans 12 amino acids. V was shortened by 2 bases and J by 6 bases, with 6 bases between the two germline ends. The CDR3 DNA reads as TGTGCCAGCAGTGAATCCAGGGATACGCAGTATTTT. Translating it yields CASSESRDTQYF.

The V call is TRBV4-3, the J call TRBJ2-1; tentatively, D is TRBD1 (7 bases). Germline V gene data show CDR1 as LGHNA and CDR2 as YSLEER. V was trimmed by 4 bases and J by 9 bases, leaving 13 bases between them. This CDR3 comprises 13 residues. As DNA, the CDR3 is TGCGCCAGCAGCCGCAGGGGGGATGGTGAGCAGTTCTTC. This sequence encodes CASSRRGDGEQFF.

The chain couples TRBV20-1 to TRBJ2-7; 7 bases match TRBD2. The V gene end was trimmed by 0 bases and the J gene end by 9 bases; junction bases not matched to a gene: 8. Per the germline V gene, CDR1 is DFQATT and CDR2 is SNEGSKA (reference sequence). This CDR3 has 13 amino acids. The CDR3 DNA reads TGCAGTGCTAGAGATGGGGGGGGTGACCGGCAGTACTTC. As protein: CSARDGGGDRQYF.

This sequence joins TRBV20-1 and TRBJ2-1, with 8 bases matching TRBD1. This CDR3 region has 16 residues. CDR1 is DFQATT, CDR2 SNEGSKA, per germline (reference sequence). Trimming removed 3 bases from V and 1 base from J; junction bases left unmatched: 8. CDR3 nucleotide sequence: TGCAGTGCTAGTCGACAGGGGCTAAGGTCCTACAATGAGCAGTTCTTC. It specifies CSASRQGLRSYNEQFF.

In this sample, this clonotype turned up a few times. The chain links TRBV10-3 to TRBJ2-7; 8 bases map to TRBD1. The CDR3 is 13 residues long. From germline, CDR1 is ENHRY and CDR2 SYGVKD. Trimming took 4 bases from V and 4 from J; bases not matched to a gene: 3. The CDR3 sequence is CAISGTGLYEQYF. CDR3 nucleotide sequence: TGTGCCATCAGTGGGACAGGGCTGTACGAGCAGTACTTC.

This clonotype was observed a few times. The genes are TRBV20-1 and TRBJ2-7; the D is unclear. The CDR3 has 13 amino acids. The V gene lost 7 bases and the J gene lost 6 bases, with 19 bases spanning the gap. Germline loops: CDR1 DFQATT, CDR2 SNEGSKA (reference sequence). The CDR3 region has the DNA TGCAGTGTCACCGGTGGGCGAACGGGCGAGCAGTACTTC. As protein: CSVTGGRTGEQYF.

The chain couples TRBV20-1 to TRBJ2-4; unclear D gene. Deletions cut 0 bases from V and 0 bases from J, with 9 bases between. Germline V lookup: CDR1 DFQATT, CDR2 SNEGSKA (reference sequence). The CDR3 is made up of 15 amino acids. The CDR3, as DNA: TGCAGTGCTAGAGACTCGTCTCTAGCCAAAAACATTCAGTACTTC. Residues: CSARDSSLAKNIQYF.

This clonotype has more than one count but fewer than ten. The V call is TRBV4-2, the J call TRBJ2-1; either TRBD1 or TRBD2 may fit D (5 bases each). CDR3 length equals 16 residues. CDR1 is LGHNA, CDR2 YNFKEQ, per germline. V lost 1 base to trimming and J lost 6 bases, with 16 bases between them. The CDR3 region is CASSQVGTRAGNEQFF. CDR3 coding DNA: TGTGCCAGCAGCCAAGTGGGGACGCGGGCGGGCAATGAGCAGTTCTTC.

This clonotype was seen only a few times. The chain joins TRBV20-1 to TRBJ2-2; D uncertain. The V and J ends lost 3 bases and 3 bases respectively, with 5 bases between them. The CDR3 runs 12 residues. Germline values: CDR1 DFQATT, CDR2 SNEGSKA (reference sequence). Here the CDR3 DNA reads TGCAGTGCTAGGAAGGACACCGGGGAGCTGTTTTTT. It yields the protein CSARKDTGELFF.

The chain couples TRBV9 to TRBJ2-5, with a tentative D call TRBD2 (6 bases). The CDR3 covers 14 residues. Germline V gene lookup returns CDR1 SGDLS and CDR2 YYNGEE. Trimming stripped 4 bases from V and 3 bases from J, with 13 bases between. The CDR3 spells CASSPQTSEETQYF. The CDR3 DNA reads TGTGCCAGCAGCCCACAGACTAGTGAAGAGACCCAGTACTTC.

This clonotype has only a few counts. V is TRBV7-8 and J is TRBJ2-1, with D possibly called TRBD1 or TRBD2 (5 bases each). Trimming stripped 5 bases from V and 0 bases from J, with 17 bases between. Germline values: CDR1 SGHVS, CDR2 FQNEAQ. This CDR3 spans 17 amino acids. In DNA form, the CDR3 reads TGTGCCAGCAGCCCAAAATCAGGGAGTAGCTCCTACAATGAGCAGTTCTTC. Translated: CASSPKSGSSSYNEQFF.

The chain carries TRBV7-2 and TRBJ2-7; 10 bases agree with TRBD2. With V trimmed by 5 bases and J by 5 bases, 9 bases remained unmatched. This CDR3 has 15 residues. Looked up from germline, CDR1 is SGHTA and CDR2 is FQGNSA. CDR3 in amino acids: CASSPVAGGRNEQYF. The CDR3 region has the DNA TGTGCCAGCAGCCCAGTAGCGGGAGGTAGGAACGAGCAGTACTTC. Complete variable domain (other parts from reference TRBV7-2 and TRBJ2-7): GAGVSQSPSNKVTEKGKDVELRCDPISGHTALYWYRQSLGQGLEFLIYFQGNSAPDKSGLPSDRFSAERTGGSVSTLTIQRTQQEDSAVYLCASSPVAGGRNEQYFGPGTRLTVT.

The chain is built from TRBV6-2 or TRBV6-3 and TRBJ2-1; TRBD1 might be the D (5 bases). The V gene's germline CDR1 is MNHEY and CDR2 SVGEGT. The CDR3 runs 15 residues. V lost 7 bases, J lost 5 bases, and 18 bases lay in between. CDR3 loop: CASTHRYSPNNEQFF. The DNA of the CDR3 is TGTGCCAGCACCCACAGGTACTCCCCCAACAATGAGCAGTTCTTC.

The V and J genes are TRBV20-1 and TRBJ2-1; D remains ambiguous. The CDR3 is 15 residues long. CDR1 is DFQATT, CDR2 SNEGSKA, per germline (reference sequence). V dropped 5 bases and J dropped 5 bases, with 19 bases sitting between them. CDR3 in DNA: TGCAGTGCTTATCGTGGGTTGTTAGTAGACAATGAGCAGTTCTTC. Protein product: CSAYRGLLVDNEQFF.

The CDR3 here is CASSPALVAEQFF. CDR3 coding DNA: TGTGCCAGCAGCCCGGCCCTGGTGGCTGAGCAGTTCTTC. The rearrangement joins TRBV12-3 or TRBV12-4 to TRBJ2-1; D remains ambiguous. Deletions cut 6 bases from V and 9 bases from J, with 15 bases between. The CDR3 extends over 13 amino acids.

The chain carries TRBV28 and TRBJ2-7; D not resolved. CDR3 length: 13 residues. Germline CDR1 reads MDHEN; CDR2 reads SYDVKM. The V and J ends lost 9 bases and 1 base respectively, with 13 bases between them. This chain's CDR3 is CASLEVGSYEQYF. The CDR3 DNA reads TGTGCCAGTTTAGAGGTAGGGTCCTACGAGCAGTACTTC.

This clonotype was detected only a few times. V and J are TRBV5-1 and TRBJ2-7; tentative D call: TRBD2 (6 bases). The CDR3 is 12 amino acids. The germline CDR1 and CDR2 sequences are SGHRS and YFSETQ. Trimming removed 1 base from V and 6 bases from J, with 8 bases in between. In nucleotides, the CDR3 is TGCGCCAGCAGCTTGTCTAGCGTCGAGCAGTACTTC. It translates to CASSLSSVEQYF.

The V call is TRBV15, the J call TRBJ2-7; D not certain. The CDR3 totals 13 residues. V shed 3 bases and J shed 3 bases, with 9 bases lying between them. Germline-derived CDR1 and CDR2 are LNHNV and YYDKDF (reference sequence). The CDR3 loop is CATSRDHLYEQYF. CDR3 nucleotide sequence: TGTGCCACCAGCAGGGACCACCTCTACGAGCAGTACTTC.

This sequence joins TRBV10-1 and TRBJ2-3, with 10 bases fitting TRBD1. The V and J ends lost 6 bases and 4 bases, in that order; junction bases with no gene match: 4. The CDR3 is 14 residues long. The germline V gene has CDR1 WNHNN and CDR2 SYGVQD (reference sequence). The CDR3 is CASRSGQGADTQYF. CDR3 nucleotides: TGCGCCAGCAGGAGTGGACAGGGGGCAGATACGCAGTATTTT.

V gene TRBV6-2 or TRBV6-3 combines with J gene TRBJ2-7, with TRBD1 matching 8 bases. Germline V gene sequence: CDR1 MNHEY, CDR2 SVGEGT. This CDR3 contains 13 residues. Trimming removed 6 bases from V and 2 bases from J; junction bases left unmatched: 3. CDR3 DNA sequence: TGTGCCAGCAGGACAGGGGCCCCCTACGAGCAGTACTTC. Protein sequence: CASRTGAPYEQYF.

The chain carries TRBV7-2 and TRBJ2-4, with D uncertain. The V end lost 0 bases, the J end lost 11 bases, and 8 bases lay between the germline ends. This CDR3 region has 12 residues. CDR1 and CDR2 (germline): SGHTA, FQGNSA. CDR3 DNA sequence: TGTGCCAGCAGCTTAGCAGCGCCCCTTCAGTACTTC. Its translation: CASSLAAPLQYF.

This clonotype is judged medium-sized. The chain combines TRBV7-6 with TRBJ2-7; D is unclear. The CDR3 has 13 amino acids. Trimming left V 2 bases short and J 7 bases short, with 12 bases between. Germline values: CDR1 SGHVS, CDR2 FNYEAQ. In DNA form, the CDR3 reads TGTGCCAGCAGCTTAAGCTATCTCGGAGAGCAGTACTTC. This gives the protein CASSLSYLGEQYF.

This chain links TRBV20-1 with TRBJ2-7; 9 bases fit TRBD2. This CDR3 is 17 amino acids long. Germline loops: CDR1 DFQATT, CDR2 SNEGSKA (reference sequence). V shed 0 bases, J shed 8 bases, and the junction held 17 bases outside the gene matches. CDR3 region: CSAREGQGALAGRKQYF. CDR3 DNA sequence: TGCAGTGCTAGAGAGGGCCAGGGTGCGCTAGCGGGAAGGAAGCAGTACTTC.

The CDR3 DNA is TGCAGCTTCTCGGGACAGGGGGCTGGGGCCAACGTCCTGACTTTC. It translates to CSFSGQGAGANVLTF. The V and J genes are TRBV20-1 and TRBJ2-6; 11 bases align to TRBD1. Germline values: CDR1 DFQATT, CDR2 SNEGSKA (reference sequence). This CDR3 region has 15 residues.

This clonotype has a handful of counts. The chain has TRBV7-9 and TRBJ1-1, with a possible D match to TRBD1 (6 bases). The CDR3 is 13 residues long. The V gene's germline CDR1 is SEHNR and CDR2 FQNEAQ (reference sequence). Trimming took 2 bases from V and 7 from J, leaving 11 bases between them. For the CDR3, the DNA is TGTGCCAGCAGCTTACCTGGGGGCGTTGAAGCTTTCTTT. Protein sequence: CASSLPGGVEAFF.